This T cell receptor beta chain was profiled in a study of human T cells and chemical hapten exposure. The germline gives CDR1 DFQATT, CDR2 SNEGSKA (reference sequence). The CDR3 is 14 residues long. The V and J ends lost 1 base and 0 bases respectively, with 6 bases between them. Using its own MiXCR run on the 5' RACE reads, TCRdb lists one record per CDR3 protein. This table holds 80,000 or so distinct CDR3 sequences, more than 15% found once. Unfractionated whole blood served as the source for total RNA extraction. The gene calls are TRBV20-1 and TRBJ2-2; D is undetermined. The source is a female donor in good health. CDR3 amino acids: CSARGLANTGELFF. In nucleotides, the CDR3 is TGCAGTGCTAGAGGCCTAGCGAACACCGGGGAGCTGTTTTTT.